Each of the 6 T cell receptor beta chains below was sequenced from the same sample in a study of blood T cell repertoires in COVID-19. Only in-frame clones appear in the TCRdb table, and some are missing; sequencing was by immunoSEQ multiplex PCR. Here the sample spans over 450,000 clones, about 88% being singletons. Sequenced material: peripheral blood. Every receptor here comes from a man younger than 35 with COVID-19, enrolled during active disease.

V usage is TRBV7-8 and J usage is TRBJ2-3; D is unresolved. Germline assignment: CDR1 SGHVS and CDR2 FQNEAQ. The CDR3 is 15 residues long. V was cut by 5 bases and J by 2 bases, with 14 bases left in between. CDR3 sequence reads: CASSQGAGSTDTQYF. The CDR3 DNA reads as TGTGCCAGCAGCCAAGGTGCCGGGTCCACAGATACGCAGTATTTT.

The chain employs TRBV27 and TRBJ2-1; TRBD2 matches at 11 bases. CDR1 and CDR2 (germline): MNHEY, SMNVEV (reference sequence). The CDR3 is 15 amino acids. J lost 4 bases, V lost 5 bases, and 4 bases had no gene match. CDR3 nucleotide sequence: TGTGCCAGCAGTACACTAGCGGGGGTATACAATGAGCAGTTCTTC. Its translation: CASSTLAGVYNEQFF.

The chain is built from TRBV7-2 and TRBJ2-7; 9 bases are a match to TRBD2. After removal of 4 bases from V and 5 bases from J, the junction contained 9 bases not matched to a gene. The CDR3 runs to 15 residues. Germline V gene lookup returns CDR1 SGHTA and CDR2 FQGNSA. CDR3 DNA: TGTGCCAGCAGCTCCGTGATAGCGGGAGTAAACGAGCAGTACTTC. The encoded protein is CASSSVIAGVNEQYF.

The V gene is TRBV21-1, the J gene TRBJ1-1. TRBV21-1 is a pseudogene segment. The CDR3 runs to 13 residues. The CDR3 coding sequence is TGTGCCAGCAGAATGGGCGGGGGGACTGAAGCTTTCTTT. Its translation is CASRMGGGTEAFF.

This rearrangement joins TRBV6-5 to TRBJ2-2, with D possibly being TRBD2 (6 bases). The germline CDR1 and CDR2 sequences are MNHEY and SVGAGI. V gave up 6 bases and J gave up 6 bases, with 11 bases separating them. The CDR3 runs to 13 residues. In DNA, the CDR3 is TGTGCCAGCAGGCGGGACCTCGCCGGGGAGCTGTTTTTT. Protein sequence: CASRRDLAGELFF.

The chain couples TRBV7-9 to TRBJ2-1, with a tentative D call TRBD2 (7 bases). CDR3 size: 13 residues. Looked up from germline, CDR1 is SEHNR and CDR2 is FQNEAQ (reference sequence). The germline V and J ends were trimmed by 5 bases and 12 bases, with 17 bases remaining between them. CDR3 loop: CASSPPGGGGQFF. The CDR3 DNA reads TGTGCCAGCAGCCCCCCGGGGGGCGGGGGGCAGTTCTTC.